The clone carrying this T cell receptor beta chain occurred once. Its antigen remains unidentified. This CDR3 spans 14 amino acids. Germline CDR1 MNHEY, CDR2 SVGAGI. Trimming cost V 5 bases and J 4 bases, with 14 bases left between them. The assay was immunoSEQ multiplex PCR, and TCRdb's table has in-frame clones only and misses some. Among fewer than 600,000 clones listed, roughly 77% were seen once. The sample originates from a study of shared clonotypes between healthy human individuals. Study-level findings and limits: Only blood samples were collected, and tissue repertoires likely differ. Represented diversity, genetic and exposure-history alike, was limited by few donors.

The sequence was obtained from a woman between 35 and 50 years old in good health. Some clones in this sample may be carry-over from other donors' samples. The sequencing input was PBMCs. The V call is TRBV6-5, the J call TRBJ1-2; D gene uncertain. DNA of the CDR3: TGTGCCAGCAGTCCCCCCGGGGTGGCCTATGGCTACACCTTC. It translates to CASSPPGVAYGYTF.